A selection of T cell receptor beta chains follows, all from one sample in a study of CD8+CD57+ T cells in acquired aplastic anemia. One entry per CDR3 protein, called by TCRdb with MiXCR from the reads. Seen here are roughly 250,000 distinct CDR3 sequences, approximately 79% observed once, and the top ten hold 40% to 50%. The specimen sequenced was sorted CD4+, CD8+, or CD8+CD57+ T cells (not recorded which) from PBMCs. The source is a human donor with aplastic anemia. Both conserved end residues are part of each CDR3. The D gene is left open where the match is weak. Clone size is shown for a subset of rows, as once, few, many or a class of expanded clone.

>NA|TRBJ2-3|TRBV9|NA
TGTGCCAGCAGCGTCGGGACAAGCGGAGTAGCGAAGCATTTT
CASSVGTSGVAKHF
>few|TRBJ1-2|TRBV2|TRBD1
TGTGCCAGCAGTGGGGACAGGAATAACTATGGCTACACCTTC
CASSGDRNNYGYTF
>once|TRBJ2-3|TRBV7-9|NA
TGTGCCAGCAGCTTATCGGGCGAGAGCGAGCAGACGCACTATTTT
CASSLSGESEQTHYF
>few|TRBJ2-3|TRBV7-9|TRBD1
TGTGCCAGCGGGGAAGGGGGCAGAGATACGCCGTATTTT
CASGEGGRDTPYF
>NA|TRBJ2-7|TRBV7-8|NA
TGTGCCAGCAGCTTTAGCCGGTGCCAGCAGAACTTC
CASSFSRCQQNF
>NA|TRBJ1-2|TRBV2|TRBD1
TGTGCCAGCAGTTCCCGGACAGGGGAAGGCTACACCTTC
CASSSRTGEGYTF
>NA|TRBJ1-2|TRBV7-3|NA
TGTGCCAGCTCAAGGGAGGCCAACGCGCTTGAACATGGATACACCTTC
CASSREANALEHGYTF
>NA|TRBJ1-4|TRBV7-9|NA
NA
CASSPVGTVEYVGLFF
>NA|TRBJ1-1|TRBV29-1|TRBD1
TGCAGCGTCGGCAACCGGGACAGGGGAGCTTTCTTT
CSVGNRDRGAFF
>once|TRBJ2-3|TRBV11-2|TRBD2
TGTGCCAGCAGCTTTACTAGCGCAAGGGTGAACAGCACAGATACGCAGTATTTT
CASSFTSARVNSTDTQYF
>NA|TRBJ2-6|TRBV6-6|TRBD2
TGTGCCAGCGGAGTAGCGGGGGCCGGCTCAGAGGCCAACGTCCTGACTTTC
CASGVAGAGSEANVLTF
>NA|TRBJ2-1|TRBV5-6|TRBD2
TGTGCCAGCAGTTTGGGGGAGCTAGCGGGAAGTGGCACTGAGCAGTTCTTC
CASSLGELAGSGTEQFF
>once|TRBJ1-1|TRBV5-4|NA
TGTGCCAGCAGCTTCTCACAGGGAGGGCAAGATGAAGCTTTCTTT
CASSFSQGGQDEAFF
>once|TRBJ1-5|TRBV7-8|TRBD1
TGTGCCAGCAGCCATGCAGGGGGTCACGCTACGCATTTT
CASSHAGGHATHF
>NA|TRBJ2-7|TRBV7-2|NA
TGTGCCAGCACGCTAGGTGGACACGAGCAGTACTTC
CASTLGGHEQYF
>NA|TRBJ2-5|TRBV7-9|TRBD2
TGTGCCAGCAGCTTTCACCGCAGCGGGGGGAGCGATGAGTACTTC
CASSFHRSGGSDEYF
>NA|TRBJ2-7|TRBV9|TRBD2
TGCGCCAGCAGGTCTAGCGGGAACCTGCCCCACGAGCAGTACTTC
CASRSSGNLPHEQYF